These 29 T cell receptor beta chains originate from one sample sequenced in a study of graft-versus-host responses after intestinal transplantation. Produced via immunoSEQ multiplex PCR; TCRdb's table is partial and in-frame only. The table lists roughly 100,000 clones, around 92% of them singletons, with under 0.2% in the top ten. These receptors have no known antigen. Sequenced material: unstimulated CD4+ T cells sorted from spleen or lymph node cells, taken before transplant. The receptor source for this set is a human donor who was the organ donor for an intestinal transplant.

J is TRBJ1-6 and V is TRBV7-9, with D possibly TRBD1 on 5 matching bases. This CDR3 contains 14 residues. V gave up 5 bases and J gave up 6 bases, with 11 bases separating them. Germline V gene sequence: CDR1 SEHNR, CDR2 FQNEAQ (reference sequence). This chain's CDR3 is CASSQSGGNSPLHF. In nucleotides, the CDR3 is TGTGCCAGCAGCCAATCCGGGGGTAATTCACCCCTCCACTTT.

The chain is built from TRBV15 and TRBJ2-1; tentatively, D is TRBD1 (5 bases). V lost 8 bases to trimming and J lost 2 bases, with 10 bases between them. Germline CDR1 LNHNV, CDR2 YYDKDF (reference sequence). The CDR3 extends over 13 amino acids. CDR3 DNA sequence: TGTGCCACCTCTATGGGGCCCTACAATGAGCAGTTCTTC. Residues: CATSMGPYNEQFF.

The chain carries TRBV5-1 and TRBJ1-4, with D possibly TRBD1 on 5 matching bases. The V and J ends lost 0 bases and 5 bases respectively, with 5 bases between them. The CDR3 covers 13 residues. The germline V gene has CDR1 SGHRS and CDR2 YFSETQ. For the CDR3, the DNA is TGCGCCAGCAGCTTGGGACAGAATGAAAAACTGTTTTTT. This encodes CASSLGQNEKLFF. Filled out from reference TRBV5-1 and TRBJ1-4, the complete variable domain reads KAGVTQTPRYLIKTRGQQVTLSCSPISGHRSVSWYQQTPGQGLQFLFEYFSETQRNKGNFPGRFSGRQFSNSRSEMNVSTLELGDSALYLCASSLGQNEKLFFGSGTQLSVL.

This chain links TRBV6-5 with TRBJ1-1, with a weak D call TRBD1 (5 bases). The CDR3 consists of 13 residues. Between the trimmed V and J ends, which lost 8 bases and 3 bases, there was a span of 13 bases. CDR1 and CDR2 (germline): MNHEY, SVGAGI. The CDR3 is CASPRGGDTEAFF. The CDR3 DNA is TGTGCCAGCCCTCGTGGGGGGGACACTGAAGCTTTCTTT.

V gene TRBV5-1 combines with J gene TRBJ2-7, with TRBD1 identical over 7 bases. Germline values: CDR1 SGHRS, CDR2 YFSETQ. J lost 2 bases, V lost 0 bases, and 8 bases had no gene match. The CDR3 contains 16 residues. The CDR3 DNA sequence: TGCGCCAGCAGCTTGGCTGGGACAGTTCTTACCTACGAGCAGTACTTC. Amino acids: CASSLAGTVLTYEQYF.

CDR3 protein: CASSPRNRATEAFF. The CDR3 coding sequence is TGTGCCAGCAGCCCGCGGAACAGGGCTACTGAAGCTTTCTTT. The chain is built from TRBV11-2 and TRBJ1-1, with D maybe TRBD1 (6 bases). CDR1 is SGHAT, CDR2 FQNNGV, per germline. The V and J ends lost 5 bases and 5 bases respectively, with 15 bases between them. This CDR3 is built from 14 residues.

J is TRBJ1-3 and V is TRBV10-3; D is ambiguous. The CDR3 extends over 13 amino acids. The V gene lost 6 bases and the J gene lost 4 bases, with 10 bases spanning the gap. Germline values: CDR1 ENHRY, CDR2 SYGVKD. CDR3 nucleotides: TGTGCCATCAGCCGGGGTATGGGAAACACCATATATTTT. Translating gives CAISRGMGNTIYF.

The CDR3 bases are TGTGCCAGCAGCTTAGCCCCCGGGACTAGCGGGGGGCATATACTAGCCAAAAACATTCAGTACTTC. Translated, it gives CASSLAPGTSGGHILAKNIQYF. This chain links TRBV7-2 with TRBJ2-4; 15 bases are shared with TRBD2. Germline V gene lookup returns CDR1 SGHTA and CDR2 FQGNSA. The V segment lost 0 bases and the J segment 0 bases; nucleotides outside the gene matches: 12. The CDR3 length is 22 residues.

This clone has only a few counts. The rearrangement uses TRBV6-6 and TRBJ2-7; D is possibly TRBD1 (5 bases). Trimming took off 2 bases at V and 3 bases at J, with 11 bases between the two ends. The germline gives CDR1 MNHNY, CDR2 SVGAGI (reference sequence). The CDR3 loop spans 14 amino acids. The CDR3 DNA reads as TGTGCCAGCAGTTACACCCTAGGGGTCTACGAGCAGTACTTC. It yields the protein CASSYTLGVYEQYF.

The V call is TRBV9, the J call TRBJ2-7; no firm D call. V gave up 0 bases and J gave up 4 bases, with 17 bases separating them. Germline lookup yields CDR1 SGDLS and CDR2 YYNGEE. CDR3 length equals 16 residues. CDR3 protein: CASSVGSRLWQYEQYF. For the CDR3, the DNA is TGTGCCAGCAGCGTAGGAAGCAGGTTGTGGCAGTACGAGCAGTACTTC.

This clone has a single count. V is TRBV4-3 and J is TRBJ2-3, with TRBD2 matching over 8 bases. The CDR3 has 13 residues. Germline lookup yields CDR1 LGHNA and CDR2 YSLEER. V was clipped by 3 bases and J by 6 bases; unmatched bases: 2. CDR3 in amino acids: CASSQTSVDTQYF. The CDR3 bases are TGCGCCAGCAGCCAGACTAGCGTGGATACGCAGTATTTT.

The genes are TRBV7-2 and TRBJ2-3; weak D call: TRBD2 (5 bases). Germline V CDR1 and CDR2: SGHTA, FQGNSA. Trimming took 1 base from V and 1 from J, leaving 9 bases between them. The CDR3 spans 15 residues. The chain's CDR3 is CASSLEAVGTDTQYF. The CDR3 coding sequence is TGTGCCAGCAGCTTAGAAGCGGTGGGCACAGATACGCAGTATTTT.

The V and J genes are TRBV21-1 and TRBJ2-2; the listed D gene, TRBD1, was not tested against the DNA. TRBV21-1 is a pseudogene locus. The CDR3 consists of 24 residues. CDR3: CASSKGAAGGGTGHRTRGTGELFF. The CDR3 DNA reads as TGTGCCAGCAGCAAGGGTGCGGCCGGGGGCGGGACAGGACACCGCACCCGAGGCACCGGGGAGCTGTTTTTT.

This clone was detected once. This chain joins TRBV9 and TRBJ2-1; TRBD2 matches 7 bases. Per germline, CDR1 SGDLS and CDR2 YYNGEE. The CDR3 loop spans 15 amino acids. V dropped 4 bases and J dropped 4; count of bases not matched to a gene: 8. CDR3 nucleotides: TGTGCCAGCAGCCCCTCCGGGGGACTATACAATGAGCAGTTCTTC. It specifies CASSPSGGLYNEQFF.

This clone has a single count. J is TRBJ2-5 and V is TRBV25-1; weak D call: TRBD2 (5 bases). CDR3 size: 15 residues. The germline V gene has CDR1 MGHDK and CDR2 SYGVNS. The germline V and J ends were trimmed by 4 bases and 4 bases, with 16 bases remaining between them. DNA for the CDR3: TGTGCCAGCAGTGGCCCCCCGAGGGTACTAGAGACCCAGTACTTC. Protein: CASSGPPRVLETQYF. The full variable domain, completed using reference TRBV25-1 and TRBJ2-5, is EADIYQTPRYLVIGTGKKITLECSQTMGHDKMYWYQQDPGMELHLIHYSYGVNSTEKGDLSSESTVSRIRTEHFPLTLESARPSHTSQYLCASSGPPRVLETQYFGPGTRLLVL.

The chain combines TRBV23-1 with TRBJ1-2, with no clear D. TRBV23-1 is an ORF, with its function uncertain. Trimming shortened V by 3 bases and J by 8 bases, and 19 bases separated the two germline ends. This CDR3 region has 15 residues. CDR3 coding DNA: TGCGCCAGCAGTCAGAATCGCCGCCTTTTGGAGGGCTACACCTTC. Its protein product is CASSQNRRLLEGYTF.

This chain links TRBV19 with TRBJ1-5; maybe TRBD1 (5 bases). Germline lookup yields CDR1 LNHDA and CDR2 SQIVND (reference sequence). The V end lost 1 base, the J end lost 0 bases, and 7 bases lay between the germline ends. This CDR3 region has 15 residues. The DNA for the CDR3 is TGTGCCAGTAGTATAGGACAGACTAGCAATCAGCCCCAGCATTTT. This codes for CASSIGQTSNQPQHF.

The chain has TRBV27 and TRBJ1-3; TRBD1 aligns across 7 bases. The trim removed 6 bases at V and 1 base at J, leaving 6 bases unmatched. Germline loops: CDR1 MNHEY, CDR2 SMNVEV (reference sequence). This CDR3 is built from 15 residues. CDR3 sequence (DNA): TGTGCCAGCAGACCTACAGGGGTATCTGGAAACACCATATATTTT. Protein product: CASRPTGVSGNTIYF.

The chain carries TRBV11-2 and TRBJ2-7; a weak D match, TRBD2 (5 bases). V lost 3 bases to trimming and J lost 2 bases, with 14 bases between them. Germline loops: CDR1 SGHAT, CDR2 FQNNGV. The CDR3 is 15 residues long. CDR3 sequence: CASSFGVGSTYEQYF. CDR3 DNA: TGTGCCAGCAGCTTCGGGGTAGGGTCTACCTACGAGCAGTACTTC.

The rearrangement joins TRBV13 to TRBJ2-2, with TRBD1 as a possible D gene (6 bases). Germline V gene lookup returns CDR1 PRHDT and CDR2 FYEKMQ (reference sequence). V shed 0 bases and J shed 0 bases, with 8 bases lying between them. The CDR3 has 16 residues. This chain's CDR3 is CASSLGGATNTGELFF. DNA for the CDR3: TGTGCCAGCAGCTTAGGGGGGGCTACGAACACCGGGGAGCTGTTTTTT.

CDR3 sequence: CASSRQGRETQYF. The CDR3, as DNA: TGTGCCAGCAGCCGACAGGGTAGGGAGACCCAGTACTTC. This chain links TRBV4-2 with TRBJ2-5; 7 bases fit TRBD1. The CDR3 runs to 13 residues. Per germline, CDR1 LGHNA and CDR2 YNFKEQ. The trim removed 4 bases at V and 5 bases at J, leaving 4 bases unmatched.

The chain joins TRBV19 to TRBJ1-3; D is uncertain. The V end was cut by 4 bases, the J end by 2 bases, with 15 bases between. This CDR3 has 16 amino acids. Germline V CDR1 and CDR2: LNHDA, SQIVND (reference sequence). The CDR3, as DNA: TGTGCCAGTAGTACCCCGGGAGAAAGGGCTGGAAACACCATATATTTT. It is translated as CASSTPGERAGNTIYF.

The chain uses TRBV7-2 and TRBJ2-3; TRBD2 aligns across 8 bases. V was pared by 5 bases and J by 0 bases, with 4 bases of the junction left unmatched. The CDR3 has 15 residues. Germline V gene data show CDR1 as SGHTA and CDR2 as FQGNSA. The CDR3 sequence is CASSLERGSTDTQYF. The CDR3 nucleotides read TGTGCCAGCAGCCTTGAGCGGGGGAGCACAGATACGCAGTATTTT.

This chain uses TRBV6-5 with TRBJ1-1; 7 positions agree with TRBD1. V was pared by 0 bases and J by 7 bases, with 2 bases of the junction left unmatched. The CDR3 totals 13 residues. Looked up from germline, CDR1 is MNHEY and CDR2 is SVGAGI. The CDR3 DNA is TGTGCCAGCAGTTACTCGACAGGGCGTGAAGCTTTCTTT. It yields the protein CASSYSTGREAFF.

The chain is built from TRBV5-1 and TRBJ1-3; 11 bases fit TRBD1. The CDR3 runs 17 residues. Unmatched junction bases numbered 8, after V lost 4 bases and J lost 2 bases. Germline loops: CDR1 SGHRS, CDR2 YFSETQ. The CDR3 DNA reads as TGCGCCAGCAGCCCCGGGGGACAGGGGGGCGCTGGAAACACCATATATTTT. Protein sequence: CASSPGGQGGAGNTIYF.

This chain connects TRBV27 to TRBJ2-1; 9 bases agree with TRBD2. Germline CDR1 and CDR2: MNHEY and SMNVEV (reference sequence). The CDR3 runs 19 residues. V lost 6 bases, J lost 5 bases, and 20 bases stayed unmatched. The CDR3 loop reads CASRYLRGGGLKPHNEQFF. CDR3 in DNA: TGTGCCAGCAGATACCTTCGCGGGGGGGGGCTAAAACCCCACAATGAGCAGTTCTTC.

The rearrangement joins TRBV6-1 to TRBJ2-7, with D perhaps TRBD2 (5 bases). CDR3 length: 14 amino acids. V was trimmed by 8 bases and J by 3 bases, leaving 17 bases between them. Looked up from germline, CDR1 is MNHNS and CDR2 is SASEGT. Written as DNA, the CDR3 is TGTGCCAGCCCCCGGGGTCCCTCGATCTACGAGCAGTACTTC. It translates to CASPRGPSIYEQYF.

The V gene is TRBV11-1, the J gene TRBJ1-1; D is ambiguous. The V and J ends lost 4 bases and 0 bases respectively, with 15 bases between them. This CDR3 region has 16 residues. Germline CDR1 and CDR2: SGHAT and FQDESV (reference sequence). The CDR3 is CASSSPTRPMNTEAFF. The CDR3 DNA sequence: TGTGCCAGCAGCTCGCCGACACGGCCGATGAACACTGAAGCTTTCTTT. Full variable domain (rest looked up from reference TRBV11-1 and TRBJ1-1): EAEVAQSPRYKITEKSQAVAFWCDPISGHATLYWYRQILGQGPELLVQFQDESVVDDSQLPKDRFSAERLKGVDSTLKIQPAELGDSAMYLCASSSPTRPMNTEAFFGQGTRLTVV.

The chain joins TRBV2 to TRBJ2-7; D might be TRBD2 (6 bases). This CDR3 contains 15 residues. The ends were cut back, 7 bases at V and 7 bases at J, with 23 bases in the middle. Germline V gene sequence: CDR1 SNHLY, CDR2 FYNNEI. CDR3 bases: TGTGCCAGCATAATAAACCCCTCGCGGGGTGGGGAGCAGTACTTC. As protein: CASIINPSRGGEQYF. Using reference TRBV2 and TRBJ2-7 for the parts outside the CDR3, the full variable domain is EPEVTQTPSHQVTQMGQEVILRCVPISNHLYFYWYRQILGQKVEFLVSFYNNEISEKSEIFDDQFSVERPDGSNFTLKIRSTKLEDSAMYFCASIINPSRGGEQYFGPGTRLTVT.